These T cell receptor beta chains were read from a single sample in a study of siplizumab effects on memory and regulatory T cells. Assay: immunoSEQ multiplex PCR; the TCRdb copy retains only in-frame clones and omits some. The data show roughly 120,000 clones, approximately 94% seen once. Specimen: non-Treg CD4+ T cells sorted from blood. Receptors originate from a human donor in good health. CDR3s include the opening cysteine and the closing phenylalanine or tryptophan. Fields, in order: J gene, V gene, clone size, D gene, CDR3 DNA, CDR3 protein. D genes are given only for firm matches. Part of the rows lack a size; the others show once, few, many or a class for expanded clones.

j_call: TRBJ2-3; v_call: TRBV18; clone_size: NA; d_call: NA; cdr3_nt: TGTGCCAGCTCACAGACGACAGGGAGGAAGGCAGATACGCAGTATTTT; cdr3_aa: CASSQTTGRKADTQYF
j_call: TRBJ2-3; v_call: TRBV4-1; clone_size: NA; d_call: TRBD2; cdr3_nt: TGCGCCAGCAGCCATACGGGAGGGCCATCAGATACGCAGTATTTT; cdr3_aa: CASSHTGGPSDTQYF
j_call: TRBJ1-5; v_call: TRBV6-1; clone_size: NA; d_call: TRBD1; cdr3_nt: TGTGCCAGCAGTGAAACGGGGACAGGGCTTCAGCCCCAGCATTTT; cdr3_aa: CASSETGTGLQPQHF
j_call: TRBJ1-4; v_call: TRBV6-5; clone_size: NA; d_call: TRBD1; cdr3_nt: TGTGCCAGCAGACCGGGACAGCTTAATGAAAAACTGTTTTTT; cdr3_aa: CASRPGQLNEKLFF
j_call: TRBJ2-7; v_call: TRBV10-2; clone_size: NA; d_call: NA; cdr3_nt: TGCGCCAGCAGTGAGTCGGGGATTAGCGGTGCCTACGAGCAGTACTTC; cdr3_aa: CASSESGISGAYEQYF
j_call: TRBJ1-5; v_call: TRBV5-1; clone_size: NA; d_call: NA; cdr3_nt: TGCGCCAGCCCCATAAAGCTGTACAGAAAAGACTATAGCAATCAGCCCCAGCATTTT; cdr3_aa: CASPIKLYRKDYSNQPQHF
j_call: TRBJ2-2; v_call: TRBV9; clone_size: NA; d_call: NA; cdr3_nt: TGTGCCAGCAGCGTAGTTGGGGGGCCGGCAAACACCGGGGAGCTGTTTTTT; cdr3_aa: CASSVVGGPANTGELFF
j_call: TRBJ1-1; v_call: TRBV2; clone_size: NA; d_call: NA; cdr3_nt: TGTGCCAGCAGTGAACGTAGGGGGAACACTGAAGCTTTCTTT; cdr3_aa: CASSERRGNTEAFF
j_call: TRBJ2-7; v_call: TRBV5-1; clone_size: NA; d_call: NA; cdr3_nt: TGCGCCAGCAGCTTGTACAGGGAAAGTTCGTCCGGAACCTACGAGCAGTACTTC; cdr3_aa: CASSLYRESSSGTYEQYF
j_call: TRBJ2-2; v_call: TRBV5-4; clone_size: NA; d_call: NA; cdr3_nt: TGTGCCAGCAGCCTGGTCAGGGGCGCGAACACCGGGGAGCTGTTTTTT; cdr3_aa: CASSLVRGANTGELFF
j_call: TRBJ1-5; v_call: TRBV4-1; clone_size: few; d_call: NA; cdr3_nt: TGCGCCAGCAGCCAAGGGAAGGGAGACCAGCCCCAGCATTTT; cdr3_aa: CASSQGKGDQPQHF
j_call: TRBJ1-2; v_call: TRBV6-1; clone_size: NA; d_call: NA; cdr3_nt: TGTGCCAGCAGTGAAGCGCTGGCATTAGATTATGGCTACACCTTC; cdr3_aa: CASSEALALDYGYTF
j_call: TRBJ2-7; v_call: TRBV5-6; clone_size: NA; d_call: NA; cdr3_nt: TGTGCCAGCAGCTTGTTATACCCCTCCGAGCAGTACTTC; cdr3_aa: CASSLLYPSEQYF
j_call: TRBJ1-5; v_call: TRBV2; clone_size: few; d_call: NA; cdr3_nt: TGTGCCAGCAAGGGAGGGACAAATAGCAATCAGCCCCAGCATTTT; cdr3_aa: CASKGGTNSNQPQHF
j_call: TRBJ2-1; v_call: TRBV5-1; clone_size: NA; d_call: TRBD2; cdr3_nt: TGCGCCAGCAGCTTAGGGAGGACTAGCGGGGGGGCCCGACGCCCTAGCTCCTACAATGAGCAGTTCTTC; cdr3_aa: CASSLGRTSGGARRPSSYNEQFF
j_call: TRBJ2-2; v_call: TRBV4-2; clone_size: NA; d_call: NA; cdr3_nt: TGTGCCAGCAGCCAAGCTGGGTACACCGGGGAGCTGTTTTTT; cdr3_aa: CASSQAGYTGELFF
j_call: TRBJ2-7; v_call: TRBV10-1; clone_size: NA; d_call: NA; cdr3_nt: TGCGCCAGCAGTGAGACGGGAAGGTTAAGTGACGAGCAGTACTTC; cdr3_aa: CASSETGRLSDEQYF
j_call: TRBJ2-6; v_call: TRBV5-1; clone_size: NA; d_call: TRBD1; cdr3_nt: TGCGCCAGCAGCTTGGCCTTCGGGGGACAGGGCCTCTACTCTGGGGCCAACGTCCTGACTTTC; cdr3_aa: CASSLAFGGQGLYSGANVLTF
j_call: TRBJ2-1; v_call: TRBV2; clone_size: once; d_call: TRBD2; cdr3_nt: TGTGCCAGCAGTGATAAACTAGCGGGAAACAATGAGCAGTTCTTC; cdr3_aa: CASSDKLAGNNEQFF
j_call: TRBJ2-3; v_call: TRBV6-5; clone_size: NA; d_call: NA; cdr3_nt: TGTGCCAGCAGGACTTCTAGCACAGATACGCAGTATTTT; cdr3_aa: CASRTSSTDTQYF
j_call: TRBJ2-5; v_call: TRBV9; clone_size: NA; d_call: NA; cdr3_nt: TGTGCCAGCAGCGTACATTCGGAGACCCAGTACTTC; cdr3_aa: CASSVHSETQYF
j_call: TRBJ1-1; v_call: TRBV7-9; clone_size: NA; d_call: NA; cdr3_nt: TGTGCCAGCAGCTTGGACCTCATGAACACTGAAGCTTTCTTT; cdr3_aa: CASSLDLMNTEAFF
j_call: TRBJ2-5; v_call: TRBV5-1; clone_size: NA; d_call: TRBD2; cdr3_nt: TGCGCCAGCAGCCAATTAGCGGGGGGAGAGACCCAGTACTTC; cdr3_aa: CASSQLAGGETQYF
j_call: TRBJ1-2; v_call: TRBV6-5; clone_size: NA; d_call: NA; cdr3_nt: TGTGCCAGTACGAGAGGGCCCCGAGGCTATGGCTACACCTTC; cdr3_aa: CASTRGPRGYGYTF
j_call: TRBJ1-3; v_call: TRBV5-1; clone_size: NA; d_call: TRBD1; cdr3_nt: TGCGCCAGCAGCCCGGGACAGTCCTCTGGAAACACCATATATTTT; cdr3_aa: CASSPGQSSGNTIYF
j_call: TRBJ1-5; v_call: TRBV5-6; clone_size: NA; d_call: NA; cdr3_nt: TGTGCCAGCAGCTTGTTGGGCAGAGAGAATCAGCCCCAGCATTTT; cdr3_aa: CASSLLGRENQPQHF
j_call: TRBJ2-7; v_call: TRBV5-6; clone_size: NA; d_call: TRBD1; cdr3_nt: TGTGCCAGCAGCTACCGGGACAGGGTACCCTACGAGCAGTACTTC; cdr3_aa: CASSYRDRVPYEQYF
j_call: TRBJ1-2; v_call: TRBV13; clone_size: NA; d_call: NA; cdr3_nt: TGTGCCAGCAGCCCGCCCGGTTCTTGGGGCGGCTACACCTTC; cdr3_aa: CASSPPGSWGGYTF
j_call: TRBJ2-4; v_call: TRBV9; clone_size: NA; d_call: NA; cdr3_nt: TGTGCCAGCAGCGTAGCCAGTGTCCAAAACATTCAGTACTTC; cdr3_aa: CASSVASVQNIQYF
j_call: TRBJ1-3; v_call: TRBV2; clone_size: NA; d_call: TRBD1; cdr3_nt: TGTGCCAGCAGTGTACTGGACAGGGAGACGGTTGGAAACACCATATATTTT; cdr3_aa: CASSVLDRETVGNTIYF
j_call: TRBJ1-5; v_call: TRBV6-6; clone_size: NA; d_call: NA; cdr3_nt: TGTGCCAGCATCACCGGGGGGTCAGGGCAGCCCCAGCATTTT; cdr3_aa: CASITGGSGQPQHF
j_call: TRBJ1-2; v_call: TRBV6-6; clone_size: NA; d_call: NA; cdr3_nt: TGTGCCAGCACTCCAAATACTGAGGGTGGCTACACCTTC; cdr3_aa: CASTPNTEGGYTF
j_call: TRBJ1-5; v_call: TRBV6-1; clone_size: once; d_call: TRBD1; cdr3_nt: TGTGCCAGCAGTGGGACAGGGCCTAATCAGCCCCAGCATTTT; cdr3_aa: CASSGTGPNQPQHF
j_call: TRBJ2-1; v_call: TRBV5-1; clone_size: NA; d_call: TRBD2; cdr3_nt: TGCGCCAGCAGCCTTCGGACTAGCGGGGAGGATGAGCAGTTCTTC; cdr3_aa: CASSLRTSGEDEQFF
j_call: TRBJ2-3; v_call: TRBV10-3; clone_size: NA; d_call: NA; cdr3_nt: TGTGCCATCAGTGCAACACAGGGTCGAACAGATACGCAGTATTTT; cdr3_aa: CAISATQGRTDTQYF